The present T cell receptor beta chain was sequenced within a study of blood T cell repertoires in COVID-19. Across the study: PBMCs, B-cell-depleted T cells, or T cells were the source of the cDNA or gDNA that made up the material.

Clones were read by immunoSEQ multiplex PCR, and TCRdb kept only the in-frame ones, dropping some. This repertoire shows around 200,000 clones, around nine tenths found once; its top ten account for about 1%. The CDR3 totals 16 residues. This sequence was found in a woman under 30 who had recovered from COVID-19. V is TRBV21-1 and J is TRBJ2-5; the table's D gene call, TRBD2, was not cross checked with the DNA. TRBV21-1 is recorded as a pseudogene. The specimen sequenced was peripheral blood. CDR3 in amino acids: CASSLPAGEGGETQYF. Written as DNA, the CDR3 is TGTGCCAGCAGCCTCCCCGCAGGGGAGGGGGGAGAGACCCAGTACTTC.